Listed here are 11 T cell receptor beta chains from one sample, sequenced in a study of blood T cells in healthy people across ages. PCR was performed a second time for about 7 to 12 cycles using a sample-barcoded 5' primer and a J-beta primer mix. TCRdb fed the 5' RACE reads into MiXCR, producing one record per CDR3 protein. The sample comprises fewer than 1 million distinct CDR3 sequences, about 42% of which are singletons, and about 19% rests with the top ten. Sequencing was carried out using blood. Source of these receptors: a man aged 60 to 69 in good health.

In its sample, this clonotype was seen a few times. The J gene is TRBJ2-7, the V gene TRBV12-3 or TRBV12-4, with D perhaps TRBD1 or TRBD2 (5 bases each). This CDR3 is 16 amino acids long. V shed 0 bases and J shed 7 bases, with 19 bases lying between them. In DNA form, the CDR3 reads TGTGCCAGCAGTTTAGCCAGGAAAGAGGGGTCTTGGGAGCAGTACTTC. This codes for CASSLARKEGSWEQYF.

This clonotype was counted only a few times. This chain connects TRBV5-1 to TRBJ2-1, with 9 bases fitting TRBD2. Germline trimming cut 4 bases from V and 5 bases from J; bases unmatched to any gene: 7. Germline loops: CDR1 SGHRS, CDR2 YFSETQ. The CDR3 contains 15 residues. The CDR3 nucleotides read TGCGCCAGCAGCGGAAGCGGGGGGCTACACAATGAGCAGTTCTTC. Translated, it gives CASSGSGGLHNEQFF.

V is TRBV6-2 or TRBV6-3 and J is TRBJ2-7, with TRBD1 identical over 7 bases. The J call may be incorrect, as the DNA end agrees better with TRBJ2-5. The length of the CDR3 is 16 residues. Germline V CDR1 and CDR2: MNHEY, SVGEGT. CDR3 loop: CASSYPQGVLEETQYF. As DNA, the CDR3 is TGTGCCAGCAGTTATCCCCAGGGGGTGTTGGAGGAGACCCAGTACTTC.

A few counts support this clonotype. This sequence joins TRBV20-1 and TRBJ1-1; D gene uncertain. V lost 0 bases and J lost 5, with 4 bases in between. Germline values: CDR1 DFQATT, CDR2 SNEGSKA (reference sequence). The CDR3 has 11 amino acids. CDR3 sequence reads: CSARERTEAFF. The CDR3 region has the DNA TGCAGTGCTAGAGAACGTACTGAAGCTTTCTTT.

The J gene is TRBJ2-3, the V gene TRBV6-1, with TRBD2 identical over 12 bases. V was pared by 4 bases and J by 4 bases, with 3 bases of the junction left unmatched. The CDR3 totals 15 residues. Germline CDR1 reads MNHNS; CDR2 reads SASEGT. The CDR3 is CASSVLAGGPDTQYF. DNA for the CDR3: TGTGCCAGCAGTGTCCTAGCGGGGGGGCCAGATACGCAGTATTTT.

In this sample, this clonotype turned up a few times. The chain couples TRBV5-6 to TRBJ1-5; D not resolved. This CDR3 region has 13 residues. Trimming cost V 4 bases and J 6 bases, with 11 bases left between them. The germline gives CDR1 SGHDT, CDR2 YYEEEE. DNA of the CDR3: TGTGCCAGCAGCGCTAACATTGGTCAGCCCCAGCATTTT. Translated, it gives CASSANIGQPQHF.

This clonotype was seen a handful of times. The V and J genes are TRBV6-5 and TRBJ2-1; 11 nucleotides line up with TRBD1. V was pared by 6 bases and J by 10 bases, with 11 bases of the junction left unmatched. CDR3 length: 15 amino acids. Germline lookup yields CDR1 MNHEY and CDR2 SVGAGI. The CDR3 coding sequence is TGTGCCAGCAGCCCCCGGACAGGGGGCCTAGCGGAGCAGTTCTTC. Amino acids: CASSPRTGGLAEQFF.

A few counts support this clonotype. The chain has TRBV12-3 or TRBV12-4 and TRBJ1-1; D may be TRBD1 (5 bases). Deletions cut 6 bases from V and 1 base from J, with 12 bases between. The CDR3 extends over 14 amino acids. CDR3 DNA sequence: TGTGCCAGCAGCCCCTTCGGGGGGAACACTGAAGCTTTCTTT. It encodes CASSPFGGNTEAFF.

The chain has TRBV7-2 and TRBJ2-3, with 12 positions matching TRBD2. Unmatched junction bases numbered 12, after V lost 3 bases and J lost 8 bases. The length of the CDR3 is 17 residues. Germline values: CDR1 SGHTA, CDR2 FQGNSA. DNA for the CDR3: TGTGCCAGCAGCTTGTCGACTAGCGGGGGCCCCCAGGCTACGCAGTATTTT. It is translated as CASSLSTSGGPQATQYF.

The V and J genes are TRBV7-9 and TRBJ2-4, with 12 bases that match TRBD2. The end of the DNA is better explained by TRBJ2-7, so the J call may be wrong. Per the germline V gene, CDR1 is SEHNR and CDR2 is FQNEAQ (reference sequence). The CDR3 is made up of 16 amino acids. DNA of the CDR3: TGTGCCAGCAGCTTAGTACTAGCGGGGGGACCCTACGAGCAGTACTTC. Its protein is CASSLVLAGGPYEQYF.

The rearrangement uses TRBV4-1 and TRBJ2-5; a possible D gene is TRBD1 (5 bases). The CDR3 loop spans 15 amino acids. V was shortened by 6 bases and J by 7 bases, with 21 bases between the two germline ends. CDR1 MGHRA and CDR2 YSYEKL come from the germline V gene. CDR3 in amino acids: CASRVELGAMGTQYF. The CDR3 coding sequence is TGCGCCAGCAGGGTAGAGTTAGGGGCAATGGGGACCCAGTACTTC.